Presented here are 9 T cell receptor beta chains from one specimen sequenced in a study of cytomegalovirus exposure and HLA in healthy donors. The PCR had 60 Vbeta and 13 Jbeta primers. Sequencing was performed with immunoSEQ multiplex PCR; in TCRdb, only in-frame clones are kept and a portion is missing. The sample records under 200,000 clones, roughly 80% being singletons. The sample taken for sequencing was PBMCs. These receptors originate from a man between 50 and 59 years old in good health and CMV-seronegative.

This clone has more than one count but fewer than ten. The CDR3 region is CASSSRTGEGQETQYF. Here the CDR3 DNA reads TGTGCCAGCAGTTCCCGGACAGGGGAAGGCCAAGAGACCCAGTACTTC. This chain joins TRBV27 and TRBJ2-5; TRBD1 aligns across 9 bases. Germline V gene data show CDR1 as MNHEY and CDR2 as SMNVEV (reference sequence). V trimming: 4 bases; J trimming: 1 base; junction bases outside the gene matches: 7. This CDR3 has 16 residues.

The J gene is TRBJ1-1, the V gene TRBV5-1; D is possibly TRBD1 (6 bases). CDR3 size: 14 residues. Germline V gene data show CDR1 as SGHRS and CDR2 as YFSETQ. Trimming removed 1 base from V and 2 bases from J, with 9 bases in between. The CDR3 bases are TGCGCCAGCAGCTTGACAGGGCCCAACACTGAAGCTTTCTTT. As protein: CASSLTGPNTEAFF.

This clone turned up a few times. This chain connects TRBV18 to TRBJ1-1; D gene ambiguous. In germline, CDR1 is KGHSH, CDR2 LQKENI. This CDR3 has 13 amino acids. Trimming shortened V by 3 bases and J by 1 base, and 6 bases separated the two germline ends. The CDR3 DNA reads TGTGCCAGCTCACCGGACTGGAACACTGAAGCTTTCTTT. Amino acid sequence: CASSPDWNTEAFF.

The chain joins TRBV19 to TRBJ2-2, with D perhaps TRBD1 (5 bases). V shed 7 bases and J shed 4 bases, with 19 bases lying between them. There are 16 residues in the CDR3. CDR1 is LNHDA and CDR2 is SQIVND in the germline V gene (reference sequence). The CDR3 DNA reads TGTGCCAGTACCATAGGGGCAGGCCTGATCACCGGGGAGCTGTTTTTT. It is translated as CASTIGAGLITGELFF. Complete variable domain (other parts from reference TRBV19 and TRBJ2-2): DGGITQSPKYLFRKEGQNVTLSCEQNLNHDAMYWYRQDPGQGLRLIYYSQIVNDFQKGDIAEGYSVSREKKESFPLTVTSAQKNPTAFYLCASTIGAGLITGELFFGEGSRLTVL.

The J gene is TRBJ1-6, the V gene TRBV27; TRBD1 aligns across 8 bases. From germline, CDR1 is MNHEY and CDR2 SMNVEV (reference sequence). The CDR3 covers 14 residues. V lost 8 bases, J lost 9 bases, and 9 bases stayed unmatched. The CDR3 coding sequence is TGTGCCAGCCGCCGTGGACAGGGAATTTCACCCCTCCACTTT. Its protein product is CASRRGQGISPLHF.

The chain uses TRBV7-2 and TRBJ2-7, with TRBD2 matching 8 bases. Germline CDR1 reads SGHTA; CDR2 reads FQGNSA. The CDR3 sequence is 14 residues long. Trimming removed 5 bases from V and 0 bases from J; junction bases left unmatched: 3. The CDR3 DNA reads as TGTGCCAGCAGCCGGGGGGGGAGCTCCTACGAGCAGTACTTC. This sequence encodes CASSRGGSSYEQYF.

The V and J genes are TRBV7-9 and TRBJ2-2; TRBD1 aligns across 7 bases. The trim removed 5 bases at V and 3 bases at J, leaving 6 bases unmatched. CDR3 length: 15 residues. CDR1 is SEHNR and CDR2 is FQNEAQ in the germline V gene (reference sequence). The CDR3 region has the DNA TGTGCCAGCAGCCCCGACAGGGTCCACACCGGGGAGCTGTTTTTT. It codes for CASSPDRVHTGELFF.

The rearrangement links TRBV2 to TRBJ2-7; D gene uncertain. The V gene lost 8 bases and the J gene lost 1 base, with 9 bases spanning the gap. The germline CDR1 and CDR2 sequences are SNHLY and FYNNEI. This CDR3 has 12 residues. CDR3 sequence reads: CASSQDSYEQYF. In DNA form, the CDR3 reads TGTGCCAGCTCTCAGGATTCCTACGAGCAGTACTTC.

In its sample, this clone was seen once. The V call is TRBV6-5, the J call TRBJ2-2; D perhaps matches TRBD2 (6 bases). V was clipped by 6 bases and J by 3 bases, with 14 bases between them. Germline-derived CDR1 and CDR2 are MNHEY and SVGAGI. The CDR3 covers 15 residues. CDR3 in amino acids: CASSTGTLHTGELFF. CDR3 nucleotide sequence: TGTGCCAGCAGCACCGGGACTCTCCACACCGGGGAGCTGTTTTTT.